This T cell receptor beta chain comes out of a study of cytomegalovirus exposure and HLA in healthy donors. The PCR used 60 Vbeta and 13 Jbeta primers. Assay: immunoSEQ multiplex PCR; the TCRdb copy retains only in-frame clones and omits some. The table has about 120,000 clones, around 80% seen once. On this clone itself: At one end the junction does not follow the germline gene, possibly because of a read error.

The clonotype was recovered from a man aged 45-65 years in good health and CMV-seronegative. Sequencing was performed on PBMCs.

The CDR3 reads CSSSLAGGGLTTPDTQYF. The CDR3 DNA sequence: TGTTCCAGCAGCTTAGCTGGGGGGGGTCTAACCACGCCAGATACGCAGTATTTT. V is TRBV7-9 and J is TRBJ2-3; 7 nucleotides align to TRBD2. Germline V gene sequence: CDR1 SEHNR, CDR2 FQNEAQ (reference sequence). The CDR3 contains 18 residues.